Included here is one T cell receptor beta chain sequence, with context. The researchers isolated CD4+ and CD8+ T cells from PBMCs by sorting. The sample comes from a study of CD8+ T cells in alopecia areata. RNA was extracted and reverse transcribed into cDNA as the sequencing template. Profiling relied on immunoSEQ multiplex PCR, and the TCRdb table lists in-frame clones only, not all of them. The sample carries some 150,000 clones, 40% to 65% recorded once. This CDR3 has 18 residues. Trimming removed 1 base at V and 5 bases at J, with 21 bases between. The germline CDR1 and CDR2 sequences are LNHNV and YYDKDF (reference sequence).

The chain recombines TRBV15 with TRBJ1-5, with D possibly TRBD1 on 6 matching bases. The sample in question was CD8+ T cells sorted from blood, obtained at week 0. The sequence was obtained from a human donor with alopecia areata. The CDR3 nucleotides are TGTGCCACCAGCAGAGCGACAGGACGCAACCCGGATGATCAGCCCCAGCATTTT. Protein sequence: CATSRATGRNPDDQPQHF.